This TCR beta chain emerged from a study of control samples from healthy donors and cancer patients. CDR1 and CDR2 (germline): LGHNA, YNFKEQ. The CDR3 covers 16 residues. The ends were cut back, 1 base at V and 0 bases at J, with 9 bases in the middle. Measured with immunoSEQ multiplex PCR; TCRdb has only the in-frame clones, and not every one. This table holds 90,000 to 150,000 clones, 88% found once. Sample: blood. This chain connects TRBV4-2 to TRBJ2-2; tentative D call: TRBD1 (5 bases). This TCR derives from a man between 40 and 49 years old in good health. Written as DNA, the CDR3 is TGTGCCAGCAGCCAAGGCCTGGGGCCGAACACCGGGGAGCTGTTTTTT. Its protein is CASSQGLGPNTGELFF.